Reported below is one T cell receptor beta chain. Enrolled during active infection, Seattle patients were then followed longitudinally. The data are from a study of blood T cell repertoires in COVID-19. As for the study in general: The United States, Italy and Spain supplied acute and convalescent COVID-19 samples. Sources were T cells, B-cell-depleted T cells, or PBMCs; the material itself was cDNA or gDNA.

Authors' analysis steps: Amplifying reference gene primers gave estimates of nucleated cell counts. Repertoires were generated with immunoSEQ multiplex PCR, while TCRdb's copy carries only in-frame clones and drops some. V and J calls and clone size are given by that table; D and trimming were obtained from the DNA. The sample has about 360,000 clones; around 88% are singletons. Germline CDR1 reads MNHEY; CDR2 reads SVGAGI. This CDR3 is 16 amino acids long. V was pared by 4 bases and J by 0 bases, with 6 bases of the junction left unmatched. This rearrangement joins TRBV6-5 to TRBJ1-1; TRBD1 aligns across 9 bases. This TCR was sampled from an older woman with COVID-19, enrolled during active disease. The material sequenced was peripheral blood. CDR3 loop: CASSSTGGWMNTEAFF. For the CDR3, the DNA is TGTGCCAGCAGTTCGACAGGGGGGTGGATGAACACTGAAGCTTTCTTT.